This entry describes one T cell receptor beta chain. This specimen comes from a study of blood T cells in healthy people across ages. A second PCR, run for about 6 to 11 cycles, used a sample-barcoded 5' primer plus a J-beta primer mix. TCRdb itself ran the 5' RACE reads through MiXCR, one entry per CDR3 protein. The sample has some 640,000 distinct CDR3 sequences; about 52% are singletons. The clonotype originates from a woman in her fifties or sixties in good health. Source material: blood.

This CDR3 reads CASSLDPRVRVAGKEGYTF. In DNA, the CDR3 is TGTGCCAGCAGCTTAGATCCGCGGGTTCGCGTGGCAGGGAAAGAGGGCTACACCTTC. The rearrangement links TRBV7-8 to TRBJ1-2, with D possibly being TRBD1 (5 bases). Germline V lookup: CDR1 SGHVS, CDR2 FQNEAQ. Trimming cost V 1 base and J 8 bases, with 29 bases left between them. The CDR3 consists of 19 residues.